One sample yielded the 15 T cell receptor beta chains listed below, sequenced in a study of blood T cell repertoires in COVID-19. The table came from immunoSEQ multiplex PCR; TCRdb's copy has only in-frame clones and leaves some out. The data show a few hundred thousand clones, approximately 92% seen once. Sequenced input: peripheral blood. Receptors originate from a woman between 35 and 50 years old who had recovered from COVID-19.

The V and J genes are TRBV18 and TRBJ1-2; the D gene is possibly TRBD1 (6 bases). The length of the CDR3 is 15 residues. V gave up 3 bases and J gave up 4 bases, with 15 bases separating them. The germline gives CDR1 KGHSH, CDR2 LQKENI. The CDR3 DNA follows: TGTGCCAGCTCACCGCTGGGGACAAACCTCTATGGCTACACCTTC. Its protein product is CASSPLGTNLYGYTF.

The chain is built from TRBV29-1 and TRBJ1-2; the match to TRBD1 covers 9 bases. The CDR3 has 14 amino acids. The V gene's germline CDR1 is SQVTM and CDR2 ANQGSEA. The junction had 8 bases not matched to a gene; V was cut back by 3 bases and J by 6 bases. In DNA form, the CDR3 reads TGCAGCGTTGACATTACCGGGACAGGGAATGGCTACACCTTC. It codes for CSVDITGTGNGYTF.

This chain connects TRBV5-1 to TRBJ2-1, with TRBD2 identical over 9 bases. J gave up 0 bases and V 3 bases, and 10 bases lay outside the gene matches. Per the germline V gene, CDR1 is SGHRS and CDR2 is YFSETQ. This CDR3 spans 18 amino acids. CDR3 amino acids: CASSSRLAAPSSYNEQFF. The CDR3 DNA reads as TGCGCCAGCAGCTCACGACTAGCGGCCCCGAGCTCCTACAATGAGCAGTTCTTC.

The J gene is TRBJ2-2, the V gene TRBV5-1, with D hard to call. V lost 0 bases to trimming and J lost 2 bases, with 14 bases between them. The germline V gene has CDR1 SGHRS and CDR2 YFSETQ. CDR3 length: 17 residues. This chain's CDR3 is CASSLAISTVNTGELFF. CDR3 in DNA: TGCGCCAGCAGCTTGGCCATCAGTACAGTCAACACCGGGGAGCTGTTTTTT.

The CDR3 protein is CASSLADHRGEPQHF. The DNA for the CDR3 is TGTGCCAGCAGCTTAGCCGACCACAGGGGTGAGCCCCAGCATTTT. V is TRBV5-5 and J is TRBJ1-5; 7 bases map to TRBD1. With 2 bases clipped from V and 8 bases from J, the junction kept 10 bases outside the gene matches. CDR3 length: 15 residues. Germline CDR1 SGHKS, CDR2 YYEKEE (reference sequence).

The rearrangement links TRBV5-1 to TRBJ2-3; 7 nucleotides match TRBD2. Unmatched junction bases numbered 6, after V lost 0 bases and J lost 2 bases. Germline CDR1 is SGHRS and CDR2 is YFSETQ. This CDR3 is 16 amino acids long. This CDR3 reads CASSLEGGGPTDTQYF. The CDR3, as DNA: TGCGCCAGCAGCTTGGAAGGCGGGGGACCCACAGATACGCAGTATTTT.

V gene TRBV5-1 combines with J gene TRBJ1-4, with a possible D match to TRBD1 (6 bases). The ends were cut back, 2 bases at V and 7 bases at J, with 15 bases in the middle. CDR1 and CDR2 from the germline V gene are SGHRS and YFSETQ. The CDR3 is 15 amino acids. CDR3 sequence (DNA): TGCGCCAGCAGCTTTGGAACAGGGATGGGTGAAAAACTGTTTTTT. This translates into CASSFGTGMGEKLFF. Full variable domain (outside the CDR3, taken from reference TRBV5-1 and TRBJ1-4): KAGVTQTPRYLIKTRGQQVTLSCSPISGHRSVSWYQQTPGQGLQFLFEYFSETQRNKGNFPGRFSGRQFSNSRSEMNVSTLELGDSALYLCASSFGTGMGEKLFFGSGTQLSVL.

V usage is TRBV28 and J usage is TRBJ2-2; 7 nucleotides line up with TRBD2. Germline V lookup: CDR1 MDHEN, CDR2 SYDVKM. This CDR3 is built from 12 residues. With 10 bases clipped from V and 5 bases from J, the junction kept 4 bases outside the gene matches. The CDR3 is CAIGGRTGELFF. CDR3 DNA sequence: TGTGCCATCGGGGGGAGGACCGGGGAGCTGTTTTTT.

The chain combines TRBV18 with TRBJ2-7; D is unclear. The CDR3 runs 14 residues. V was cut by 0 bases and J by 0 bases, with 6 bases left in between. Germline V gene data show CDR1 as KGHSH and CDR2 as LQKENI. In DNA, the CDR3 is TGTGCCAGCTCACCACCAGGAGTCTCCTACGAGCAGTACGTC. This translates into CASSPPGVSYEQYV.

The J gene is TRBJ1-1, the V gene TRBV19; D might be TRBD1 (6 bases). Trimming removed 3 bases from V and 0 bases from J, with 14 bases in between. There are 16 residues in the CDR3. Per germline, CDR1 LNHDA and CDR2 SQIVND (reference sequence). The CDR3 here is CASSMGAGHMNTEAFF. For the CDR3, the DNA is TGTGCCAGTAGTATGGGGGCAGGGCACATGAACACTGAAGCTTTCTTT.

V usage is TRBV7-9 and J usage is TRBJ2-3; TRBD2 might be the D (5 bases). Between the trimmed V and J ends, which lost 0 bases and 1 base, there was a span of 5 bases. The length of the CDR3 is 14 residues. Looked up from germline, CDR1 is SEHNR and CDR2 is FQNEAQ (reference sequence). The CDR3 DNA sequence: TGTGCCAGCAGCTTAGCTAGCGGCACAGATACGCAGTATTTT. It translates to CASSLASGTDTQYF.

This rearrangement joins TRBV7-2 to TRBJ2-5; weak D call: TRBD2 (6 bases). Trimming took off 1 base at V and 1 base at J, with 13 bases between the two ends. The CDR3 is made up of 16 amino acids. The germline CDR1 and CDR2 sequences are SGHTA and FQGNSA. The CDR3 DNA follows: TGTGCCAGCAGCTTAGGAGATCTAGCGCTCCAAGAGACCCAGTACTTC. It specifies CASSLGDLALQETQYF.

The chain has TRBV7-9 and TRBJ2-7, with 13 bases matching TRBD2. The V gene end was trimmed by 0 bases and the J gene end by 9 bases; junction bases not matched to a gene: 5. CDR3 length: 15 residues. Germline CDR1 and CDR2: SEHNR and FQNEAQ (reference sequence). CDR3 in amino acids: CASSLAGTSGAGQYF. The DNA for the CDR3 is TGTGCCAGCAGCTTAGCGGGGACTAGCGGGGCCGGGCAGTACTTC.

V gene TRBV5-6 combines with J gene TRBJ2-7; D uncertain. The CDR3 runs 15 residues. With 0 bases removed from V and 2 bases from J, the gap between germline ends came to 12 bases. Germline V lookup: CDR1 SGHDT, CDR2 YYEEEE. Here the CDR3 reads CASSLAGDIPYEQYV. DNA for the CDR3: TGTGCCAGCAGCTTGGCCGGAGATATCCCCTACGAGCAGTACGTC.

The V call is TRBV2, the J call TRBJ2-3; D is possibly TRBD2 (5 bases). The CDR3 is made up of 14 amino acids. V dropped 4 bases and J dropped 0 bases, with 8 bases sitting between them. Germline V gives CDR1 SNHLY, CDR2 FYNNEI. CDR3 residues: CASSGGSSTDTQYF. CDR3 in DNA: TGTGCCAGCAGTGGCGGGTCTAGCACAGATACGCAGTATTTT.